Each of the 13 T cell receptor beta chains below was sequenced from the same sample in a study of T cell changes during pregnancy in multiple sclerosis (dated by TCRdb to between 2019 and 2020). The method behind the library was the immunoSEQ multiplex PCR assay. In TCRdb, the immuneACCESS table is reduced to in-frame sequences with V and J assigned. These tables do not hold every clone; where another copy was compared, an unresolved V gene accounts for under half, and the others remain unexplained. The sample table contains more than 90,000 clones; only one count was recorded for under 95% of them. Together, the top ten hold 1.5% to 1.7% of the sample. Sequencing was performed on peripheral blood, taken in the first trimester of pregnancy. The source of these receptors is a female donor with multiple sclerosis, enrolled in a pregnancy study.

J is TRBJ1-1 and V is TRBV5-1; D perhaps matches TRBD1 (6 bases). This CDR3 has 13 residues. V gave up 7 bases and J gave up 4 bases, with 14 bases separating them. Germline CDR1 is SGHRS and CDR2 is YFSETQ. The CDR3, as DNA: TGCGCCAGCCGAGGGGGGGGAATCACTGAAGCTTTCTTT. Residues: CASRGGGITEAFF.

The CDR3 coding sequence is TGCGCCAGCAGCTCCTCCGTAGCGGACGGGGGAGATACGCAGTATTTT. The encoded protein is CASSSSVADGGDTQYF. The chain employs TRBV5-1 and TRBJ2-3, with TRBD2 as a possible D gene (6 bases). The CDR3 spans 16 residues. CDR1 is SGHRS, CDR2 YFSETQ, per germline. V was pared by 3 bases and J by 5 bases, with 19 bases between.

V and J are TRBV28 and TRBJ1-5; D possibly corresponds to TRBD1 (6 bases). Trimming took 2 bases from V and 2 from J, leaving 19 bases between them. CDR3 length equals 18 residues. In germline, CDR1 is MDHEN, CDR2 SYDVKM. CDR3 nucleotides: TGTGCCAGCAGTTTAAGTCAGGGGTTGGGGAGCGGCAATCAGCCCCAGCATTTT. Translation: CASSLSQGLGSGNQPQHF.

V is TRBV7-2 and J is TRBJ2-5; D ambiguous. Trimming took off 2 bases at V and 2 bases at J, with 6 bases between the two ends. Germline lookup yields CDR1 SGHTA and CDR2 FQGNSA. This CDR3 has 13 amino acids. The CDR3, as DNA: TGTGCCAGCAGCTTATCCCCACAAGAGACCCAGTACTTC. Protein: CASSLSPQETQYF.

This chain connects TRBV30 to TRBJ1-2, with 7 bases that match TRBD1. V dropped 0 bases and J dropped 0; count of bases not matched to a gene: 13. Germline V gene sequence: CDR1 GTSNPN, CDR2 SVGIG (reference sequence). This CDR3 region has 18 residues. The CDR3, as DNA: TGTGCCTGGAGTGTAGTTGGTCAGGGGGACCCTTCTAACTATGGCTACACCTTC. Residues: CAWSVVGQGDPSNYGYTF.

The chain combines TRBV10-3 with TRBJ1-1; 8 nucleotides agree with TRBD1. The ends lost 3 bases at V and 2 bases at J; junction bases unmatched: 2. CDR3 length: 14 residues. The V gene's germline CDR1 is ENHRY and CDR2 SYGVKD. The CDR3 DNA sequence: TGTGCCATCAGTGAAGGACAGGGCAACACTGAAGCTTTCTTT. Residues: CAISEGQGNTEAFF.

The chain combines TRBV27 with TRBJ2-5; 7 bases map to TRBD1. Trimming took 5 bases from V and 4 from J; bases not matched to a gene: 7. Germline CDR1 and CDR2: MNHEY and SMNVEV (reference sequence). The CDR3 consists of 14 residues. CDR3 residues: CASSPLGQLETQYF. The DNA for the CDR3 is TGTGCCAGCAGTCCGCTGGGACAGTTAGAGACCCAGTACTTC.

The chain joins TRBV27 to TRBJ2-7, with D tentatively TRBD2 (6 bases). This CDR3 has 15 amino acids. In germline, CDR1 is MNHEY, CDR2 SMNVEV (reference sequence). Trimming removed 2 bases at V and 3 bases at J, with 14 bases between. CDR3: CASSLQVTGGYEQYF. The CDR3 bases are TGTGCCAGCAGTTTACAAGTGACCGGGGGCTACGAGCAGTACTTC.

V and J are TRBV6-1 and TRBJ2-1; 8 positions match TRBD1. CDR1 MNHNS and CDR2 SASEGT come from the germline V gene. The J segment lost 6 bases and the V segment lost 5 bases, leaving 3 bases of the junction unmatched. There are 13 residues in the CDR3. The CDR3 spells CASSRTGFNEQFF. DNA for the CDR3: TGTGCCAGCAGTAGGACAGGGTTCAATGAGCAGTTCTTC.

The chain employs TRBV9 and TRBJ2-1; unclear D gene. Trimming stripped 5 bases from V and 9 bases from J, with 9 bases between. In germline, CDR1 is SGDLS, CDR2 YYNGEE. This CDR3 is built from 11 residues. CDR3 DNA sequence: TGTGCCAGCAGTGGTCTCGGTGAGCAGTTCTTC. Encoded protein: CASSGLGEQFF.

For the CDR3, the DNA is TGTGCCAGCAGCTTAGGGGTGGGGCACGGGGAGCTGTTTTTT. Translated, it gives CASSLGVGHGELFF. The chain joins TRBV11-2 to TRBJ2-2, with D possibly TRBD1 on 5 matching bases. V lost 1 base and J 7 bases, leaving 10 bases between the germline ends. Germline V CDR1 and CDR2: SGHAT, FQNNGV. The CDR3 has 14 amino acids. Complete variable domain (other parts from reference TRBV11-2 and TRBJ2-2): EAGVAQSPRYKIIEKRQSVAFWCNPISGHATLYWYQQILGQGPKLLIQFQNNGVVDDSQLPKDRFSAERLKGVDSTLKIQPAKLEDSAVYLCASSLGVGHGELFFGEGSRLTVL.

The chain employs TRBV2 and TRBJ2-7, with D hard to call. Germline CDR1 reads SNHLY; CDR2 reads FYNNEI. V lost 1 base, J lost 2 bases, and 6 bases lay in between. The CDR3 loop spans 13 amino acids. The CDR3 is CASSEVRAYEQYF. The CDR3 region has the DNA TGTGCCAGCAGTGAAGTCCGGGCCTACGAGCAGTACTTC.

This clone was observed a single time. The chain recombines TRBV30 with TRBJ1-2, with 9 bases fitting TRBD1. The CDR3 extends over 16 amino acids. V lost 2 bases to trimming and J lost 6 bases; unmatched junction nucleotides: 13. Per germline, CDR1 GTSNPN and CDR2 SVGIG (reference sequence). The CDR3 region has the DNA TGTGCCTGGAGTCGGGACAGGGTTGGTTCCGGGGATGGCTACACCTTC. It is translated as CAWSRDRVGSGDGYTF.